Below are 27 T cell receptor beta chains sequenced from a single sample in a study of PD-L1 blockade in urothelial cancer. Libraries were prepared by immunoSEQ multiplex PCR; TCRdb keeps only in-frame clonotypes and omits some of them. The sample lists 40,000 to 55,000 clones; 86% were seen once. This sample's time point: pretreatment peripheral blood. Sequencing was performed on PBMCs, taken around atezolizumab (anti-PD-L1) treatment. The origin of the receptors is a man aged 60 to 75 with urothelial cancer.

This clone was detected only a few times. The CDR3 loop is CALSTGQQNSPLHF. The CDR3 DNA follows: TGTGCCTTGTCAACGGGACAGCAGAATTCACCCCTCCACTTT. The rearrangement joins TRBV30 to TRBJ1-6, with 7 bases fitting TRBD1. In germline, CDR1 is GTSNPN, CDR2 SVGIG (reference sequence). V gave up 7 bases and J gave up 7 bases; unmatched junction bases: 10. This CDR3 region has 14 residues.

CDR3 amino acids: CASSRTTLAGETNEQFF. CDR3 nucleotides: TGTGCCAGCAGCAGAACGACACTAGCGGGTGAAACGAATGAGCAGTTCTTC. The genes are TRBV21-1 and TRBJ2-1; TRBD2 was called by the table and not checked on the DNA. TRBV21-1 is described as a pseudogene. The CDR3 is 17 amino acids.

This sequence joins TRBV10-3 and TRBJ1-1; weak D call: TRBD1 (6 bases). This CDR3 comprises 13 residues. V lost 6 bases and J 1 base, leaving 9 bases between the germline ends. In germline, CDR1 is ENHRY, CDR2 SYGVKD. CDR3 DNA: TGTGCCATCAGGTCGACAGGGAACACTGAAGCTTTCTTT. This codes for CAIRSTGNTEAFF.

This rearrangement joins TRBV19 to TRBJ1-2; D is uncertain. Germline V CDR1 and CDR2: LNHDA, SQIVND (reference sequence). The CDR3 sequence is 14 residues long. The V end was cut by 5 bases, the J end by 2 bases, with 12 bases between. This chain's CDR3 is CASSPDRGNYGYTF. The DNA of the CDR3 is TGTGCCAGTAGTCCCGATCGGGGAAACTATGGCTACACCTTC.

This chain joins TRBV7-2 and TRBJ1-1, with 7 nucleotides matching TRBD1. The V and J ends lost 5 bases and 2 bases, in that order; junction bases with no gene match: 5. The CDR3 extends over 14 amino acids. Per germline, CDR1 SGHTA and CDR2 FQGNSA. Here the CDR3 DNA reads TGTGCCAGCAGCATGAGGGACAGAAACACTGAAGCTTTCTTT. It yields the protein CASSMRDRNTEAFF.

This chain uses TRBV6-6 with TRBJ2-1, with 11 bases identical to TRBD2. Germline lookup yields CDR1 MNHNY and CDR2 SVGAGI (reference sequence). Losses at the gene ends were 7 bases for V and 8 bases for J; bases not matched to a gene: 7. This CDR3 contains 14 residues. CDR3 region: CASKLAGDSHEQFF. The CDR3 coding sequence is TGTGCCAGCAAACTAGCGGGAGATTCGCATGAGCAGTTCTTC.

V and J are TRBV7-9 and TRBJ1-5; no clear D gene. The CDR3 sequence is 14 residues long. In germline, CDR1 is SEHNR, CDR2 FQNEAQ (reference sequence). Trimming took 2 bases from V and 9 from J, leaving 14 bases between them. The CDR3 loop reads CASSLSGSWGPQHF. As DNA, the CDR3 is TGTGCCAGCAGCTTATCTGGGAGCTGGGGGCCCCAGCATTTT.

The chain recombines TRBV6-5 with TRBJ1-6, with a weak D call TRBD1 (6 bases). Deletions cut 0 bases from V and 5 bases from J, with 11 bases between. The CDR3 runs to 16 residues. CDR1 is MNHEY, CDR2 SVGAGI, per germline. The DNA for the CDR3 is TGTGCCAGCAGTTACTCTCGGGGGGCAAATAATTCACCCCTCCACTTT. Its translation is CASSYSRGANNSPLHF.

This clone showed up just a few times. The J gene is TRBJ1-6, the V gene TRBV5-4, with no clear D. Trimming pared 4 bases from V and 0 bases from J, leaving 5 bases between. The germline V gene has CDR1 SGHNT and CDR2 YYREEE (reference sequence). CDR3 size: 14 residues. The DNA for the CDR3 is TGTGCCAGCAGCAGGAGCTCCTATAATTCACCCCTCCACTTT. Its protein product is CASSRSSYNSPLHF.

V gene TRBV5-4 combines with J gene TRBJ1-2; no firm D call. The germline CDR1 and CDR2 sequences are SGHNT and YYREEE (reference sequence). The CDR3 has 13 residues. The germline V and J ends were trimmed by 1 base and 8 bases, with 12 bases remaining between them. CDR3 sequence: CASSLRRSKGYTF. The CDR3 DNA is TGTGCCAGCAGCTTGCGGAGAAGCAAGGGCTACACCTTC.

The chain is built from TRBV4-2 and TRBJ2-5, with D unclear. Germline CDR1 reads LGHNA; CDR2 reads YNFKEQ. Trimming stripped 1 base from V and 5 bases from J, with 5 bases between. The CDR3 loop spans 12 amino acids. In DNA, the CDR3 is TGTGCCAGCAGCCAAGGAGCGGAGACCCAGTACTTC. Protein: CASSQGAETQYF.

In DNA form, the CDR3 reads TGTGCCAGCAGCGGGCGACTAGCGGGGGGTGAGCAGTTCTTC. This translates into CASSGRLAGGEQFF. This chain joins TRBV9 and TRBJ2-1; TRBD2 matches at 13 bases. The germline V gene encodes CDR1 SGDLS and CDR2 YYNGEE. The V segment lost 3 bases and the J segment 9 bases; nucleotides outside the gene matches: 3. The CDR3 consists of 14 residues.

This chain links TRBV6-4 with TRBJ2-2; TRBD1 is a possible D gene (6 bases). Looked up from germline, CDR1 is MRHNA and CDR2 is SNTAGT. This CDR3 contains 16 residues. V was clipped by 5 bases and J by 6 bases, with 19 bases between them. The CDR3 sequence is CASSRDRPGGAGELFF. DNA for the CDR3: TGTGCCAGCAGTCGAGACAGGCCGGGTGGAGCCGGGGAGCTGTTTTTT.

This chain uses TRBV11-3 with TRBJ2-1; no clear D. The CDR3 runs to 13 residues. V shed 0 bases and J shed 2 bases, with 2 bases lying between them. CDR1 is SGHNT and CDR2 is YENEEA in the germline V gene. The CDR3 protein is CASSLDTYNEQFF. For the CDR3, the DNA is TGTGCCAGCAGCTTAGACACCTACAATGAGCAGTTCTTC.

This clone has only one observation. The chain carries TRBV6-5 and TRBJ1-1; TRBD1 is a possible D gene (6 bases). The ends were cut back, 7 bases at V and 4 bases at J, with 16 bases in the middle. CDR3 length equals 14 residues. The V gene's germline CDR1 is MNHEY and CDR2 SVGAGI. CDR3 residues: CASTTSGESTEAFF. DNA of the CDR3: TGTGCCAGCACAACGTCAGGGGAAAGCACTGAAGCTTTCTTT.

V is TRBV27 and J is TRBJ2-7; TRBD1 might be the D (6 bases). V was cut by 2 bases and J by 10 bases, with 12 bases left in between. This CDR3 is built from 12 residues. Germline CDR1 is MNHEY and CDR2 is SMNVEV (reference sequence). The CDR3 here is CASSLNRVQQYF. For the CDR3, the DNA is TGTGCCAGCAGTTTAAACAGGGTCCAACAGTACTTC.

This clone was counted a single time. The chain has TRBV28 and TRBJ1-2; 8 bases are a match to TRBD1. Germline CDR1 reads MDHEN; CDR2 reads SYDVKM. J was trimmed by 6 bases and V by 8 bases; bases with no gene match: 5. The CDR3 runs to 12 residues. CDR3 sequence: CASGQGGDGYTF. The CDR3 region has the DNA TGTGCCAGCGGACAGGGAGGCGATGGCTACACCTTC.

This clone has just one count. The J gene is TRBJ2-7, the V gene TRBV18, with no clear D. With 4 bases removed from V and 5 bases from J, the gap between germline ends came to 15 bases. Per germline, CDR1 KGHSH and CDR2 LQKENI. The CDR3 has 14 amino acids. In DNA form, the CDR3 reads TGTGCCAGCTCACGGGCGTCCCAGTCGGACGAGCAGTACTTC. This translates into CASSRASQSDEQYF.

The chain combines TRBV9 with TRBJ1-6, with D possibly TRBD1 on 6 matching bases. From germline, CDR1 is SGDLS and CDR2 YYNGEE. Trimming took off 5 bases at V and 9 bases at J, with 15 bases between the two ends. CDR3 size: 14 residues. The CDR3 DNA reads as TGTGCCAGCAGGGCAGGGGATTTACGTTCACCCCTCCACTTT. The encoded protein is CASRAGDLRSPLHF. Filled out from reference TRBV9 and TRBJ1-6, the complete variable domain reads DSGVTQTPKHLITATGQRVTLRCSPRSGDLSVYWYQQSLDQGLQFLIQYYNGEERAKGNILERFSAQQFPDLHSELNLSSLELGDSALYFCASRAGDLRSPLHFGNGTRLTVT.

This chain uses TRBV2 with TRBJ2-7; 7 nucleotides align to TRBD1. The ends lost 7 bases at V and 2 bases at J; junction bases unmatched: 8. The CDR3 length is 14 residues. The germline V gene encodes CDR1 SNHLY and CDR2 FYNNEI. DNA for the CDR3: TGTGCCAGCAACCTACAGGGGACAACCTACGAGCAGTACTTC. It codes for CASNLQGTTYEQYF.

The CDR3 here is CASSEFTRGLTDEQFF. The CDR3 DNA is TGTGCCAGCAGTGAATTTACCAGGGGGCTGACGGATGAGCAGTTCTTC. This chain links TRBV6-1 with TRBJ2-1; TRBD1 matches at 8 bases. J was trimmed by 8 bases and V by 2 bases; bases with no gene match: 11. This CDR3 has 16 residues. Germline V gene lookup returns CDR1 MNHNS and CDR2 SASEGT.

The rearrangement links TRBV9 to TRBJ2-3, with D perhaps matching TRBD2 (6 bases). The length of the CDR3 is 16 residues. CDR1 is SGDLS, CDR2 YYNGEE, per germline. Trimming left V 2 bases short and J 3 bases short, with 16 bases between. CDR3 protein: CASSVAGTPGTDTQYF. The CDR3 nucleotides read TGTGCCAGCAGCGTTGCGGGGACTCCAGGGACAGATACGCAGTATTTT.

The chain uses TRBV5-1 and TRBJ2-4; weak D call: TRBD1 (5 bases). In germline, CDR1 is SGHRS, CDR2 YFSETQ. The CDR3 is 18 amino acids. The germline V and J ends were trimmed by 0 bases and 0 bases, with 16 bases remaining between them. The CDR3, as DNA: TGCGCCAGCAGCTTGGAGCCTCAGGGATCGATAGCCAAAAACATTCAGTACTTC. Translated: CASSLEPQGSIAKNIQYF.

The CDR3 DNA reads TGTGCCAGCAGCGTAGTTGGCGGGGGGTCCTACAATGAGCAGTTCTTC. It yields the protein CASSVVGGGSYNEQFF. V usage is TRBV9 and J usage is TRBJ2-1; 8 nucleotides line up with TRBD2. Germline-derived CDR1 and CDR2 are SGDLS and YYNGEE. The J segment lost 1 base and the V segment lost 0 bases, leaving 3 bases of the junction unmatched. CDR3 length: 16 amino acids.

By proportion, this clone is medium-sized. This chain joins TRBV5-4 and TRBJ2-7; TRBD1 might be the D (6 bases). CDR1 is SGHNT, CDR2 YYREEE, per germline (reference sequence). The CDR3 length is 13 residues. The V end lost 4 bases, the J end lost 1 base, and 9 bases lay between the germline ends. CDR3 region: CASSQDSSYEQYF. Here the CDR3 DNA reads TGTGCCAGCAGCCAGGACAGTTCCTACGAGCAGTACTTC.

The rearrangement joins TRBV5-1 to TRBJ1-1, with 7 bases aligning to TRBD1. The V gene's germline CDR1 is SGHRS and CDR2 YFSETQ. After removal of 4 bases from V and 4 bases from J, the junction contained 10 bases not matched to a gene. This CDR3 spans 15 amino acids. The CDR3 bases are TGCGCCAGCAGCCCGACAACAGGGGTAGGCACTGAAGCTTTCTTT. Translated, it gives CASSPTTGVGTEAFF.

The J gene is TRBJ2-3, the V gene TRBV5-6, with 14 bases identical to TRBD2. CDR3 length: 17 residues. Trimming at V came to 4 bases and at J to 2 bases, leaving 6 bases not matched to a gene. Germline loops: CDR1 SGHDT, CDR2 YYEEEE. In DNA, the CDR3 is TGTGCCAGCAGCGGTGGGACTAGCGGGGGCCACACAGATACGCAGTATTTT. It encodes CASSGGTSGGHTDTQYF.